Listed here are 5 T cell receptor beta chains from one sample, sequenced in a study of cytomegalovirus exposure and HLA in healthy donors. This table comes from immunoSEQ multiplex PCR, and its TCRdb copy is limited to in-frame clones, with some not included. The sample shows about 110,000 clones, roughly 88% of them seen only once. Source material: PBMCs. These receptor sequences come from a woman aged 18-35 years in good health and CMV-seronegative.

The genes are TRBV13 and TRBJ2-7; 11 bases map to TRBD2. Trimming cost V 5 bases and J 0 bases; bases outside gene matches: 6. The germline V gene has CDR1 PRHDT and CDR2 FYEKMQ (reference sequence). The CDR3 covers 16 residues. The CDR3 DNA is TGTGCCAGCAGCCAAACCGGGACTAGCGGCTCCTACGAGCAGTACTTC. It encodes CASSQTGTSGSYEQYF.

The chain joins TRBV29-1 to TRBJ2-5; TRBD1 matches 7 bases. This CDR3 is 14 amino acids long. The germline gives CDR1 SQVTM, CDR2 ANQGSEA. The V and J ends lost 3 bases and 5 bases, in that order; junction bases with no gene match: 9. The CDR3 is CSVERGRSGETQYF. CDR3 DNA: TGCAGCGTTGAGAGGGGGCGTTCTGGGGAGACCCAGTACTTC.

The chain uses TRBV10-3 and TRBJ2-7; a weak D match, TRBD2 (5 bases). The ends were cut back, 0 bases at V and 11 bases at J, with 11 bases in the middle. Germline V CDR1 and CDR2: ENHRY, SYGVKD. The CDR3 length is 12 residues. The CDR3 here is CAISESAAGKYF. As DNA, the CDR3 is TGTGCCATCAGTGAGTCTGCAGCCGGGAAGTACTTC.

The CDR3 DNA reads TGTGCCAGCAGTGAGAGCGAATACGGAGAGACCCAGTACTTC. Its translation: CASSESEYGETQYF. The chain links TRBV2 to TRBJ2-5; D unresolved. Trimming stripped 3 bases from V and 4 bases from J, with 12 bases between. The CDR3 loop spans 14 amino acids. Germline V CDR1 and CDR2: SNHLY, FYNNEI.

V gene TRBV27 combines with J gene TRBJ2-7; 7 nucleotides align to TRBD1. J was trimmed by 2 bases and V by 10 bases; bases with no gene match: 5. Per germline, CDR1 MNHEY and CDR2 SMNVEV (reference sequence). The CDR3 covers 12 residues. The DNA of the CDR3 is TGTGCCACAATGGACAGGACCTACGAGCAGTACTTC. The encoded protein is CATMDRTYEQYF.